Listed below are T cell receptor beta chains from one sample, sequenced in a study of shared clonotypes between healthy human individuals. Sequenced by immunoSEQ multiplex PCR; TCRdb stores in-frame clones only, minus some. The sample shows hundreds of thousands of clones, 55% to 85% of them seen only once. Source material: memory CD4+ T cells sorted from blood. Receptors originate from a woman in her twenties or thirties in good health. CDR3s include the opening cysteine and the closing phenylalanine or tryptophan. The D gene is left open where the match is weak. Not every row has a clone size; where given, it reads once, few, many or a size class.

j_call d_call v_call clone_size cdr3_aa cdr3_nt
TRBJ2-6 - TRBV9 - CASSVASGANVLTF TGTGCCAGCAGCGTAGCCTCTGGGGCCAACGTCCTGACTTTC
TRBJ2-3 TRBD1 TRBV15 - CATSNSQGVGNTQYF TGTGCCACCAGCAACTCACAGGGGGTGGGAAATACGCAGTATTTT
TRBJ1-2 - TRBV20-1 - CSARAMYGYTF TGCAGTGCTAGAGCTATGTATGGCTACACCTTC
TRBJ2-2 - TRBV23-1 - CASSQSALQTGEHRGAVF TGCGCCAGCAGTCAATCGGCCCTCCAGACAGGAGAACACCGGGGAGCTGTTTTT
TRBJ2-7 TRBD1 TRBV5-1 - CASSPMTGSSDYEQYF TGCGCCAGCAGCCCTATGACAGGGTCCTCGGACTACGAGCAGTACTTC
TRBJ1-2 - TRBV7-2 - CASSLVTPQGYGYTF TGTGCCAGCAGCTTAGTGACACCCCAAGGCTATGGCTACACCTTC
TRBJ1-2 - TRBV6-1 few CASREGTWDGYTF TGTGCCAGCAGGGAAGGGACTTGGGATGGCTACACCTTC
TRBJ2-7 - TRBV27 - CASSPSLALVVEQYF TGTGCCAGCAGTCCCTCCTTGGCACTTGTTGTCGAGCAGTACTTC
TRBJ1-2 - TRBV28 - CASSLPTQIYYGYTF TGTGCCAGCAGCCTCCCGACGCAGATATACTATGGCTACACCTTC
TRBJ1-2 - TRBV28 - CASRLQGLHGYTF TGTGCCAGCAGACTACAGGGCCTGCATGGCTACACCTTC
TRBJ2-7 - TRBV7-9 - CASSLSSYEQYF TGTGCCAGCAGCTTGAGCTCCTACGAGCAGTACTTC
TRBJ1-1 TRBD1 TRBV2 - CASRDEQGARTEAFF TGTGCCAGCAGAGACGAACAGGGGGCGAGAACTGAAGCTTTCTTT
TRBJ1-4 - TRBV15 - CATSRRRVGDEKLFF TGTGCCACCAGCAGACGGCGGGTTGGGGATGAAAAACTGTTTTTT
TRBJ1-1 - TRBV29-1 - CSVERDLNTEAFF TGCAGCGTTGAAAGGGATTTGAACACTGAAGCTTTCTTT
TRBJ1-1 - TRBV12-2 - CASLSSPEAFF TGTGCAAGTCTCTCTTCCCCTGAAGCTTTCTTT
TRBJ2-2 - TRBV28 few CASSLWPNGVELFF TGTGCCAGCAGTTTATGGCCTAACGGGGTGGAGCTGTTTTTT
TRBJ1-5 TRBD1 TRBV19 many CASNQGASNQPQHF TGTGCCAGTAATCAGGGGGCGAGCAATCAGCCCCAGCATTTT
TRBJ2-7 TRBD1 TRBV5-6 - CASSMGQDYEQYF TGTGCCAGCAGCATGGGACAGGACTACGAGCAGTACTTC
TRBJ2-1 - TRBV5-1 few CASSQDSSSYNEQFF TGCGCCAGCAGCCAGGACAGTAGCTCCTACAATGAGCAGTTCTTC
TRBJ2-1 - TRBV6-6 - CASNSAGSLSYNEQFF TGTGCCAGCAACTCCGCGGGGAGCCTCTCCTACAATGAGCAGTTCTTC
TRBJ1-2 - TRBV28 few CASSLSVFAFGGSSYGYTF TGTGCCAGCAGTTTATCAGTCTTCGCGTTTGGGGGCAGTAGCTATGGCTACACCTTC
TRBJ2-7 - TRBV5-1 once CASRKLRDPSYEQYF TGCGCCAGCAGGAAGTTAAGGGACCCCTCCTACGAGCAGTACTTC
TRBJ1-2 - TRBV4-1 - CASSQDRGSDGYTF TGCGCCAGCAGCCAAGACAGGGGTTCAGATGGCTACACCTTC
TRBJ1-1 TRBD1 TRBV18 few CASSTMTGANTEAFF TGTGCCAGCTCAACCATGACAGGGGCGAACACTGAAGCTTTCTTT
TRBJ1-4 - TRBV5-1 - CASSERATNEKLFF TGCGCCAGCAGCGAAAGAGCAACTAATGAAAAACTGTTTTTT
TRBJ1-2 - TRBV6-4 - CASSDSLRGQGYTF TGTGCCAGCAGTGACTCCCTGCGGGGCCAAGGCTACACCTTC
TRBJ2-3 - TRBV28 - CASSPWTGLLAGSTDTQYF TGTGCCAGCAGCCCCTGGACAGGGTTGCTAGCGGGTAGCACAGATACGCAGTATTTT
TRBJ2-3 TRBD2 TRBV19 - CASSIFGTSGRAGADTQYF TGTGCCAGTAGTATTTTCGGGACTAGCGGGAGGGCCGGGGCAGATACGCAGTATTTT
TRBJ2-3 - TRBV7-9 - CASRRWTDGLTDTQYF TGTGCCAGCAGACGATGGACCGACGGGCTCACAGATACGCAGTATTTT
TRBJ2-7 TRBD1 TRBV5-4 - CASSPGQNNHYEQYF TGTGCCAGCAGCCCGGGACAGAATAACCACTACGAGCAGTACTTC
TRBJ2-1 - TRBV12-1 - CASSSGGNGSYNEQFF TGTGCCAGCAGCTCCGGGGGGAACGGGAGTTACAATGAGCAGTTCTTC
TRBJ2-7 TRBD2 TRBV19 once CASSIAGTSSYEQYF TGTGCCAGTAGTATAGCCGGGACTAGCTCCTACGAGCAGTACTTC
TRBJ1-2 - TRBV7-8 few CASSLATGTNYGYTF TGTGCCAGCAGCTTAGCGACAGGAACTAACTATGGCTACACCTTC
TRBJ2-3 - TRBV2 many CASTPPRGRATDTQYF TGTGCCAGCACCCCTCCCCGAGGACGGGCCACAGATACGCAGTATTTT
TRBJ2-1 TRBD2 TRBV29-1 - CSVEVGASGRKNEQFF TGCAGCGTTGAAGTTGGGGCTAGCGGGAGGAAAAATGAGCAGTTCTTC
TRBJ1-5 - TRBV4-1 once CASSQGPPWVSNQPQHF TGCGCCAGCAGCCAAGGCCCCCCCTGGGTGAGCAATCAGCCCCAGCATTTT
TRBJ2-1 - TRBV29-1 - CSVGDVEQFF TGCAGCGTTGGGGACGTTGAGCAGTTCTTC
TRBJ2-1 - TRBV2 - CASSPSSGGWGEQFF TGTGCCAGCAGCCCCAGCTCGGGGGGCTGGGGTGAGCAGTTCTTC
TRBJ1-1 - TRBV21-1 - CASSKGSWPTEAFF TGTGCCAGCAGCAAAGGCTCGTGGCCCACTGAAGCTTTCTTT
TRBJ1-4 - TRBV6-1 - CASILGGEGGEKLFF TGTGCCAGCATCTTGGGGGGCGAGGGTGGTGAAAAACTGTTTTTT
TRBJ2-2 - TRBV7-2 - CASSSSTGELFF TGTGCCAGCAGCTCGAGCACCGGGGAGCTGTTTTTT
TRBJ1-1 TRBD1 TRBV28 - CASTYHQRTGRTEAFF TGTGCCAGCACCTACCACCAGCGGACAGGGAGGACTGAAGCTTTCTTT
TRBJ2-3 TRBD2 TRBV28 - CASSSSAGADTQYF TGTGCCAGCAGTTCTTCAGCGGGAGCAGATACGCAGTATTTT
TRBJ1-2 - TRBV28 - CASSLSTRGYTF TGTGCCAGCAGTTTATCAACTCGAGGCTACACCTTC
TRBJ2-4 - TRBV6-6 - CASSYYGDGAKNIQYF TGTGCCAGCAGTTATTACGGGGATGGGGCCAAAAACATTCAGTACTTC
TRBJ1-5 - TRBV28 - CASSLRNSNQPQHF TGTGCCAGCAGTTTGCGGAATAGCAATCAGCCCCAGCATTTT
TRBJ1-1 TRBD1 TRBV7-9 - CASRQGGMNTEAFF TGTGCCAGCAGGCAGGGGGGCATGAACACTGAAGCTTTCTTT
TRBJ2-7 - TRBV5-1 - CASSFQGAAEQYF TGCGCCAGCAGCTTCCAGGGAGCCGCCGAGCAGTACTTC
TRBJ1-2 - TRBV4-2 - CASSQDLWGVRGYTF TGTGCCAGCAGCCAAGATCTATGGGGGGTGAGGGGCTACACCTTC
TRBJ2-5 - TRBV5-4 few CASSGLGAGQETQYF TGTGCCAGCAGCGGGTTAGGGGCAGGACAAGAGACCCAGTACTTC
TRBJ2-2 TRBD2 TRBV14 - CASSRMRGANTGELFF TGTGCCAGCAGCCGAATGCGGGGGGCGAACACCGGGGAGCTGTTTTTT
TRBJ2-3 - TRBV19 - CASSPRGPITDTQYF TGTGCCAGTAGTCCCCGGGGGCCCATCACAGATACGCAGTATTTT
TRBJ2-7 TRBD1 TRBV18 - CASSPNAPGQSYEQYF TGTGCCAGCTCTCCTAACGCCCCGGGACAGAGCTACGAGCAGTACTTC
TRBJ2-1 TRBD2 TRBV29-1 - CSAPGSGSLDEQFF TGCAGCGCCCCGGGGAGCGGGAGTTTAGATGAGCAGTTCTTC
TRBJ1-1 - TRBV5-1 few CASSFAINTEAFF TGCGCCAGCAGCTTTGCGATCAACACTGAAGCTTTCTTT
TRBJ2-2 TRBD1 TRBV28 - CAVTGTANTGELFF TGTGCCGTTACCGGGACAGCCAACACCGGGGAGCTGTTTTTT
TRBJ1-1 - TRBV5-1 few CASALQDHTEAFF TGCGCCAGCGCATTACAGGATCACACTGAAGCTTTCTTT
TRBJ2-7 - TRBV6-5 - CASSDPGETYEQYF TGTGCCAGCAGTGACCCAGGGGAAACCTACGAGCAGTACTTC
TRBJ1-2 TRBD1 TRBV2 - CASRSQGTNYGYTF TGTGCCAGCAGGTCACAGGGGACCAACTATGGCTACACCTTC